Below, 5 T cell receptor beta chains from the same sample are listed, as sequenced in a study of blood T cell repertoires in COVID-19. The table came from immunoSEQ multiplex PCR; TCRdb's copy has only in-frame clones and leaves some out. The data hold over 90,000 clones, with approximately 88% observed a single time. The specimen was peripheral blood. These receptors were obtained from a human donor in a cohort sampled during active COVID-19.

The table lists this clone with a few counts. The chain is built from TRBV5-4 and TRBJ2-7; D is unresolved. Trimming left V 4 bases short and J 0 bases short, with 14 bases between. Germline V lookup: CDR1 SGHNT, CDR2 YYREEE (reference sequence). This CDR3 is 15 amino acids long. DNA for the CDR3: TGTGCCAGCAGCCGCAGGCCCATGGACTCCTACGAGCAGTACTTC. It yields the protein CASSRRPMDSYEQYF.

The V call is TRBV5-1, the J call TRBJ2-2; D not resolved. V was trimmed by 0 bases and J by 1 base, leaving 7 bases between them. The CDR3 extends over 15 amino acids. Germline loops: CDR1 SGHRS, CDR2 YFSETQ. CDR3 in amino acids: CASSLVQKNTGELFF. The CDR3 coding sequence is TGCGCCAGCAGCTTGGTACAGAAGAACACCGGGGAGCTGTTTTTT.

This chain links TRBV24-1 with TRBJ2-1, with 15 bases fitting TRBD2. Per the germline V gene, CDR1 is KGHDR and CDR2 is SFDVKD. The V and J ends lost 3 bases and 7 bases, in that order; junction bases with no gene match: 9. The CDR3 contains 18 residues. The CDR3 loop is CATSDPRTSGGVTNEQFF. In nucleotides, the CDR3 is TGTGCCACCAGTGATCCCCGGACTAGCGGGGGGGTTACGAATGAGCAGTTCTTC.

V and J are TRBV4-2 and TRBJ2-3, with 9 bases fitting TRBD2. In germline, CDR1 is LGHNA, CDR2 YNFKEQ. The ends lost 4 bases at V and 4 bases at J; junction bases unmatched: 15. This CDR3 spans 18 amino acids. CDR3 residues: CASSRSVLGGGASDTQYF. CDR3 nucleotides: TGTGCCAGCAGCCGATCTGTCCTGGGCGGGGGGGCCTCAGATACGCAGTATTTT.

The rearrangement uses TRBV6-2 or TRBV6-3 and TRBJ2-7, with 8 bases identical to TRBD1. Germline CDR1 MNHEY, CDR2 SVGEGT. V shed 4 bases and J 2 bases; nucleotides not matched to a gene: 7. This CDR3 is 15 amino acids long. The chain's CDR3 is CASSSRGQATYEQYF. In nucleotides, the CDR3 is TGTGCCAGCAGTTCGCGGGGACAGGCTACCTACGAGCAGTACTTC.